This TCR beta chain was recovered during a study of blood T cells in healthy people across ages. Study-wide context: Per two T cells, template switching captured roughly one barcoded beta molecule.

Next came a second PCR, run for about 7 to 12 cycles, which used a sample-barcoded 5' primer along with a J-beta primer mix. Each CDR3 protein is one row after TCRdb ran MiXCR on the 5' RACE reads. The sample comprises roughly 700,000 distinct CDR3 sequences, around half of which are singletons, and approximately 32% rests with the top ten. Deletions cut 0 bases from V and 9 bases from J, with 15 bases between. This CDR3 comprises 14 residues. In germline, CDR1 is DFQATT, CDR2 SNEGSKA (reference sequence). The sequence was collected from a woman aged 55-75 years in good health. The J gene is TRBJ2-1, the V gene TRBV20-1, with unresolved D. The sequencing input was blood. In nucleotides, the CDR3 is TGCAGTGCTAGAGATGAGTTATGGGGTCGTGAGCAGTTCTTC. It yields the protein CSARDELWGREQFF.